These T cell receptor beta chains were read from a single sample in a study of cytomegalovirus exposure and HLA in healthy donors. Profiling relied on immunoSEQ multiplex PCR, and the TCRdb table lists in-frame clones only, not all of them. The sample has more than 95,000 clones; approximately 17% are singletons. Sequenced material: PBMCs. The receptors originated from a female donor in good health and CMV-seropositive. Each CDR3 is given with its conserved first and last residue. D genes are given only for firm matches. Clone size, where shown, is once, few, many, or a class for clones that have expanded.

j_call clone_size d_call v_call cdr3_nt cdr3_aa
TRBJ1-4 few TRBD1 TRBV9 TGTGCCAGCAGCGTTGGACAGGGAACTAATGAAAAACTGTTTTTT CASSVGQGTNEKLFF
TRBJ2-2 few NA TRBV12-5 TGTGCTAGTGGTTCGCCCCAAAAGGACTCCCTAAACACCGGGGAGCTGTTTTTT CASGSPQKDSLNTGELFF
TRBJ2-7 once TRBD1 TRBV27 TGTGCCAGCAGTATCGGGACAGGGGGCCGGTACGAGCAGTACTTC CASSIGTGGRYEQYF
TRBJ2-2 few TRBD2 TRBV4-1 TGCGCCAGCAGCCAGCTAGCGGGGGGGCCGACCGGGGAGCTGTTTTTT CASSQLAGGPTGELFF
TRBJ2-3 NA NA TRBV6-5 TGTGCCAGCAGTTACTCGATTGGGCAAGAGAAAGATACGCAGTATTTT CASSYSIGQEKDTQYF
TRBJ2-1 few TRBD2 TRBV6-5 TGTGCCAGCAGTGGTGGACTAGAACGTTTCAATGAGCAGTTCTTC CASSGGLERFNEQFF
TRBJ2-7 few NA TRBV7-2 TGTGCCAGCAGCTTAAGTCCAGGGCCCTACGAGCAGTACTTC CASSLSPGPYEQYF
TRBJ2-7 NA TRBD2 TRBV18 TGTGCCAGCTCACCCGGGACTAGCGGGTACGAGCAGTACTTC CASSPGTSGYEQYF
TRBJ2-5 few TRBD2 TRBV10-1 TGCGCCAGCAGTGATGGGGGTAGCGGGGGCTACCAAGAGACCCAGTACTTC CASSDGGSGGYQETQYF
TRBJ2-7 few NA TRBV4-3 TGCGCCAGCAGCCAACGCTACCCCCTCGGCGAGCAGTACTTC CASSQRYPLGEQYF
TRBJ1-4 NA NA TRBV19 TGTGCCAGTGCGGGATTTATGGGTGAAAAACTGTTTTTT CASAGFMGEKLFF
TRBJ2-1 few NA TRBV11-3 TGTGCCAGCAGCTTAGAACAGGGTTACAATGAGCAGTTCTTC CASSLEQGYNEQFF
TRBJ2-7 few TRBD2 TRBV7-8 TGTGCCAGCAGCTTAGGGTCGGGACTAGGGTTTACTTCCAACGAGCAGTACTTC CASSLGSGLGFTSNEQYF
TRBJ2-3 NA NA TRBV7-6 TGTGCCAGCAGCTTAAATCGAAGGGGATTCACAGATACGCAGTATTTT CASSLNRRGFTDTQYF
TRBJ2-2 few TRBD2 TRBV5-1 TGCGCCAGCAGCTGGGCTAGCGGGAGGGCGGTCACCGGGGAGCTGTTTTTT CASSWASGRAVTGELFF
TRBJ2-1 NA TRBD2 TRBV5-4 TGTGCCAGCAGCTTGATATGGCGGGGGTTGTCCAATGAGCAGTTCTTC CASSLIWRGLSNEQFF
TRBJ2-7 NA TRBD2 TRBV27 TGTGCCAGCAGGAAAAGTGGGGGATGGGGAGCGGGGTTCTCCTACGAGCAGTACTTC CASRKSGGWGAGFSYEQYF
TRBJ2-7 few TRBD2 TRBV10-3 TGTGCCACGGGGACTAGCGACTCCTACGAGCAGTACTTC CATGTSDSYEQYF
TRBJ2-3 NA TRBD2 TRBV6-6 TGTGCCAGCAGTCAACCGACTAGCGAGGGGACGCAGTATTTT CASSQPTSEGTQYF
TRBJ2-7 NA TRBD2 TRBV30 TGTGCCTGGAGTGTACTAGTAGCGGGAGGTAACTACGAGCAGTACTTC CAWSVLVAGGNYEQYF
TRBJ1-3 few TRBD1 TRBV7-2 TGTGCCAGCAGCGATCTCGGGACAGGGTATGGAAACACCATATATTTT CASSDLGTGYGNTIYF
TRBJ2-7 few TRBD2 TRBV27 TGTGCCAGCAGTCCCGGGACTAGCGGGAGGAGCGAGCAGTACTTC CASSPGTSGRSEQYF
TRBJ2-7 few TRBD1 TRBV2 TGTGCCAGCAAGGGACAGGGGGCGGGAGAGCAGTACTTC CASKGQGAGEQYF
TRBJ2-7 NA TRBD1 TRBV15 TGTGCCACCAGCAGAGTGGGGACAGGGGCCTACGAGCAGTACTTC CATSRVGTGAYEQYF
TRBJ1-4 few NA TRBV12-5 TGTGCTAGTGGTTTGGTACGGTTCTCGGAGGGGTTTAATGAAAAACTGTTTTTT CASGLVRFSEGFNEKLFF
TRBJ1-1 few TRBD1 TRBV5-8 TGTGCCAGCAGCATCCGGGGACAGAGCACTGAAGCTTTCTTT CASSIRGQSTEAFF
TRBJ2-5 NA NA TRBV15 TGTGCCACCAGCAGAGGGAACAGAGAAGAGACCCAGTACTTC CATSRGNREETQYF
TRBJ2-1 few TRBD2 TRBV7-7 TGTGCTAGCAGCTTGGGAAAGCGGACTAGCGGGAGCAATCCGATCAATGAGCAGTTCTTC CASSLGKRTSGSNPINEQFF
TRBJ2-7 NA TRBD1 TRBV10-3 TGTGCCATCAGTGAGTCGAACAGGGGGCTGAATGAGCAGTACTTC CAISESNRGLNEQYF
TRBJ1-1 few NA TRBV29-1 TGCAGCGGAGGACAGTTTAACACTGAAGCTTTCTTT CSGGQFNTEAFF
TRBJ1-1 few NA TRBV6-4 TGTGCCAGCAGTGACTCGGGGGGGTTGAGCACTGAAGCTTTCTTT CASSDSGGLSTEAFF
TRBJ2-1 few TRBD2 TRBV9 TGTGCCAGCACCCTAACTAGCGGGGGGGCGTATGAGCAGTTCTTC CASTLTSGGAYEQFF
TRBJ2-3 NA TRBD1 TRBV30 TGTGCCTGGAGTGTCGGTACAGGGGGTACAGATACGCAGTATTTT CAWSVGTGGTDTQYF
TRBJ1-2 NA NA TRBV7-6 TGTGCCAGCAGCCTCGAGGCAGGGGAGTTGGGCTACACCTTC CASSLEAGELGYTF
TRBJ1-1 NA TRBD1 TRBV5-1 TGCGCCAGCAGCTTGGAAGGGGGCGATGATGAAGCTTTCTTT CASSLEGGDDEAFF
TRBJ2-1 few NA TRBV30 TGTGCCTGGAGTTTCGGGACTCGCCAGGGGCAGTTCTTC CAWSFGTRQGQFF
TRBJ2-6 NA TRBD1 TRBV27 TGTGCCCGCCACCCCGACAGGGTTAAAGGTTGGCGGACCTCTGGGGCCAACGTCCTGACTTTC CARHPDRVKGWRTSGANVLTF
TRBJ2-3 NA NA TRBV7-6 TGTGCCAGCAGCCTTTACACAGATACGCAGTATTTT CASSLYTDTQYF
TRBJ2-3 few TRBD2 TRBV5-1 TGCGCCACCCGGGATAGCGGGAATGGAGATACGCAGTATTTT CATRDSGNGDTQYF
TRBJ1-4 NA NA TRBV27 TGTGCCAGCAGTCAGGGGTTTTCAAATGAAAAACTGTTTTTT CASSQGFSNEKLFF
TRBJ2-3 NA NA TRBV4-2 TGTGCCAGCAGACCGACGGCGGGCGCCACAGATACGCAGTATTTT CASRPTAGATDTQYF
TRBJ2-5 few NA TRBV6-1 TGTGCCAGCAGACTGCTAGCGACCCTCCAAGAGACCCAGTACTTC CASRLLATLQETQYF
TRBJ2-1 NA TRBD2 TRBV18 TGTGCCAGCTCACCACTAGCGGGAGTCAATGAGCAGTTCTTC CASSPLAGVNEQFF
TRBJ2-5 few TRBD2 TRBV15 TGTGCCACCAGCCCGGGCGGGAGTTCAGAGACCCAGTACTTC CATSPGGSSETQYF
TRBJ2-7 NA NA TRBV7-5 TGTGCCAGAAGCTTTGTGAGACTAGCGGGGGCAAGCGAGCAGTACTTC CARSFVRLAGASEQYF
TRBJ2-7 NA NA TRBV21-1 TGTGCCAGCAGCAAAGCCCCCGACAGGGAGAGCTCCTACGAGCAGTACTTC CASSKAPDRESSYEQYF
TRBJ2-2 few TRBD1 TRBV13 TGTGCCAGCAGCCCCGGGACAGGGGGCTTCGGGGAGCTGTTTTTT CASSPGTGGFGELFF
TRBJ2-3 few NA TRBV4-2 TGTGCCAGCAGCCAACCCCGGACTAGCACAGATACGCAGTATTTT CASSQPRTSTDTQYF
TRBJ2-1 few TRBD2 TRBV29-1 TGCAGCGTTGAATATGGGGGGGTGGGTGAGCAGTTCTTC CSVEYGGVGEQFF
TRBJ2-4 NA TRBD2 TRBV29-1 TGCAGCGTTGAAGTAATTCCAGCGGGGAAACTCAGCCTAGCCAAAAACATTCAGTACTTC CSVEVIPAGKLSLAKNIQYF
TRBJ2-3 few NA TRBV16 TGTGCCAGCAGCTACGGTAGCACAGATACGCAGTATTTT CASSYGSTDTQYF
TRBJ2-5 few NA TRBV28 TGTGCCAGCTCCCCACAGGGAACGAAAGAAGAGACCCAGTACTTC CASSPQGTKEETQYF
TRBJ2-5 NA NA TRBV7-8 TGTGCCAGCAGCCCCCCGACAGGAAGGGAGACCCAGTACTTC CASSPPTGRETQYF
TRBJ2-1 few NA TRBV30 TGTGCCTGGAGTAGGGGCCCGGAGTGGCGTGAGCAGTTCTTC CAWSRGPEWREQFF
TRBJ1-2 few TRBD1 TRBV7-9 TGTGCCAGCAGTTACGGACAGGAAGGCTATGGCTACACCTTC CASSYGQEGYGYTF
TRBJ1-3 once TRBD1 TRBV6-6 TGTGCCAGCAGTCCGACAGGGGAGGAAGGAAACACCATATATTTT CASSPTGEEGNTIYF
TRBJ1-1 NA NA TRBV19 TGTGCCAGTAGATCGGCGGGTTACACTGAAGCTTTCTTT CASRSAGYTEAFF
TRBJ2-3 few NA TRBV4-1 TGCGCCAGCAACCTAAGGGAAGGGGCCCTGGCAGATACGCAGTATTTT CASNLREGALADTQYF
TRBJ2-3 few NA TRBV9 TGTGCCAGCAGCGAAGGGGTTAGCACAGATACGCAGTATTTT CASSEGVSTDTQYF
TRBJ2-5 few NA TRBV5-1 TGCGCCAGCAGCCCAGTGGCAAGTTACCCAGCGGAGACCCAGTACTTC CASSPVASYPAETQYF